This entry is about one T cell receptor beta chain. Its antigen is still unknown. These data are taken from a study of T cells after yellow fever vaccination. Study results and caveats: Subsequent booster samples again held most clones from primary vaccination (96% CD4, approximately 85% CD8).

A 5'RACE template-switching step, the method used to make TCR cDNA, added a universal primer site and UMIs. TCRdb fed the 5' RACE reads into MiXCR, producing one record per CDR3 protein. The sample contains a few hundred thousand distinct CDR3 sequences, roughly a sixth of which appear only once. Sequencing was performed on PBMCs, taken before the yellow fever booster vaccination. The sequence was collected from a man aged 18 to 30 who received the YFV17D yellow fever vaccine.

The CDR3 region is CASTRLGSTEAFF. CDR3 in DNA: TGTGCCAGCACCCGCCTGGGGTCCACTGAAGCTTTCTTT. The chain links TRBV6-1 to TRBJ1-1; D gene ambiguous. The CDR3 has 13 amino acids. Germline V gives CDR1 MNHNS, CDR2 SASEGT. The ends were cut back, 7 bases at V and 4 bases at J, with 13 bases in the middle.